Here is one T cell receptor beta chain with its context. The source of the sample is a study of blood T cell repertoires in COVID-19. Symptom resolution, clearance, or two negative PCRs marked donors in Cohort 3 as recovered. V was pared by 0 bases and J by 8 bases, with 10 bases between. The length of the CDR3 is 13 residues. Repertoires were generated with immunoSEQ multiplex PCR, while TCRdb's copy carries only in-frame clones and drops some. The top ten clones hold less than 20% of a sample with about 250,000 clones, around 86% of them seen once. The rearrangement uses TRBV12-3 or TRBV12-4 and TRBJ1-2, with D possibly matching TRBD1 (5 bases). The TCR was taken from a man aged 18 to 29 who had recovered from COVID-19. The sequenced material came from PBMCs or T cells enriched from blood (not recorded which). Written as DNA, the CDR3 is TGTGCCAGCAGTTTAGCGACTAGGGGAGGCTACACCTTC. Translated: CASSLATRGGYTF.